This TCR beta chain came from a study of T-cell memory formation after mild COVID-19. Study observations and caveats: Most CD4+ clones that shrank were in CM and EM, while CD8+ ones turned up in EMRA.

CDR1 and CDR2 from the germline V gene are MGHDK and SYGVNS. Trimming took off 7 bases at V and 0 bases at J, with 14 bases between the two ends. The CDR3 has 15 amino acids. Constant-segment primers and 5'RACE yielded cDNA libraries for TCR alpha and TCR beta, each carrying sample barcodes and UMIs. TCRdb re-derived calls from the 5' RACE reads in MiXCR, one entry per CDR3 protein. Of 200,000 to 250,000 distinct CDR3 sequences listed, approximately 10% are singletons. In its sample, this clonotype was seen a few times. What it binds is not known. The specimen sequenced was PBMCs or a T cell subset sorted from them (not recorded which). The chain carries TRBV25-1 and TRBJ2-3; D ambiguous. The clonotype comes from a man aged 18 to 35 who had mild COVID-19 (a few samples of this study predate the infection). Cell type and time point are not known. DNA for the CDR3: TGTGCCAGCAAATCTAGGCTAGAGAGCACAGATACGCAGTATTTT. Residues: CASKSRLESTDTQYF.